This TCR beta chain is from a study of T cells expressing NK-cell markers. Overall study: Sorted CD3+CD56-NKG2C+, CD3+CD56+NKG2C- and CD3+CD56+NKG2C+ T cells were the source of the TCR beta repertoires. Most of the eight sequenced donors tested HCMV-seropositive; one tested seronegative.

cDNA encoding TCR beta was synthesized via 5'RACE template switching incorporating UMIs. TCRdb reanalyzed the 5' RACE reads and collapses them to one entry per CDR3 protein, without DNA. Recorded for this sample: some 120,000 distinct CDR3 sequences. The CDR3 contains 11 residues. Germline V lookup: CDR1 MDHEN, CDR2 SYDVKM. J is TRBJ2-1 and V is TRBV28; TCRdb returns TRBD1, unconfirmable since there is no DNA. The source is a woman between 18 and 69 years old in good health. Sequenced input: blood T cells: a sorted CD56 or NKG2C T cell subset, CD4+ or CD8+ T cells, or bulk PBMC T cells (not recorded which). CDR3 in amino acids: CASSPHVEQFF.